This passage covers 32 T cell receptor beta chains from one sample sequenced in a study of blood T cell repertoires in COVID-19. Method: immunoSEQ multiplex PCR; TCRdb's copy keeps in-frame clones and lacks some. The profile covers about 190,000 clones, with around 89% appearing a single time and 5% to 6.5% taken by the ten largest. Specimen: peripheral blood. All receptors come from a middle-aged man with active or convalescent COVID-19.

V and J are TRBV12-3 or TRBV12-4 and TRBJ1-1, with unresolved D. There are 13 residues in the CDR3. The V gene lost 2 bases and the J gene lost 5 bases, with 9 bases spanning the gap. The CDR3 spells CASSLISVTEAFF. In nucleotides, the CDR3 is TGTGCCAGCAGTTTAATTTCGGTTACTGAAGCTTTCTTT.

The chain carries TRBV25-1 and TRBJ2-1; weak D call: TRBD2 (6 bases). CDR1 is MGHDK, CDR2 SYGVNS, per germline. Trimming shortened V by 5 bases and J by 7 bases, and 18 bases separated the two germline ends. The CDR3 is 15 residues long. In DNA, the CDR3 is TGTGCCAGCAGTTCCCCGGGACTCCCCTCGAATGAGCAGTTCTTC. Translation gives CASSSPGLPSNEQFF.

The V gene is TRBV30, the J gene TRBJ2-1, with 10 bases matching TRBD1. J lost 8 bases, V lost 2 bases, and 15 bases had no gene match. Germline values: CDR1 GTSNPN, CDR2 SVGIG (reference sequence). This CDR3 contains 17 residues. CDR3 amino acids: CAWSILWRDRGRHEQFF. The DNA for the CDR3 is TGTGCCTGGAGTATTCTGTGGCGGGACAGGGGTCGTCATGAGCAGTTCTTC.

Regarding this clone: Relative to the germline gene, one junction end is altered; a read error may explain this. The chain uses TRBV18 and TRBJ1-6; D unresolved. CDR3 length: 15 residues. The germline V gene has CDR1 KGHSH and CDR2 LQKENI. This chain's CDR3 is CASSLRTDYNSALHF. The DNA for the CDR3 is TGTGCCAGCTCACTTAGGACTGATTATAATTCAGCCCTCCACTTT.

The gene calls are TRBV4-2 and TRBJ1-1; D unclear. The germline V gene has CDR1 LGHNA and CDR2 YNFKEQ. The CDR3 is 15 amino acids. V shed 3 bases and J shed 5 bases, with 16 bases lying between them. The CDR3 sequence is CASSHRTRRETEAFF. The DNA of the CDR3 is TGTGCCAGCAGCCACAGAACGAGGAGGGAAACTGAAGCTTTCTTT.

The chain employs TRBV6-5 and TRBJ1-2, with 9 bases fitting TRBD1. The CDR3 has 16 amino acids. Unmatched junction bases numbered 10, after V lost 2 bases and J lost 6 bases. Germline loops: CDR1 MNHEY, CDR2 SVGAGI. This CDR3 reads CASSYIYTGGENGYTF. CDR3 nucleotides: TGTGCCAGCAGTTACATATATACAGGGGGCGAGAATGGCTACACCTTC.

This chain uses TRBV6-5 with TRBJ1-5; D unresolved. The V end lost 7 bases, the J end lost 0 bases, and 7 bases lay between the germline ends. CDR3 length equals 13 residues. Germline CDR1 MNHEY, CDR2 SVGAGI. The CDR3 DNA reads as TGTGCCAGCATTCGCGATAGCAATCAGCCCCAGCATTTT. Translating it yields CASIRDSNQPQHF.

The rearrangement links TRBV11-3 to TRBJ1-2; a weak D match, TRBD1 (5 bases). CDR1 is SGHNT, CDR2 YENEEA, per germline. Trimming left V 2 bases short and J 1 base short, with 14 bases between. The CDR3 sequence is 16 residues long. In DNA form, the CDR3 reads TGTGCCAGCAGCTTATTCAGGGCATCCAATAACTATGGCTACACCTTC. It is translated as CASSLFRASNNYGYTF.

The chain combines TRBV9 with TRBJ2-3; TRBD1 matches at 7 bases. Germline CDR1 is SGDLS and CDR2 is YYNGEE. V lost 0 bases to trimming and J lost 2 bases; unmatched junction nucleotides: 3. The CDR3 covers 15 residues. CDR3 DNA sequence: TGTGCCAGCAGCGTAGAGGGACAGTACACAGATACGCAGTATTTT. Translation gives CASSVEGQYTDTQYF.

The chain carries TRBV14 and TRBJ1-2; D call uncertain. V lost 0 bases to trimming and J lost 4 bases, with 6 bases between them. The germline gives CDR1 SGHDN, CDR2 FVKESK. The CDR3 runs 13 residues. As DNA, the CDR3 is TGTGCCAGCAGCCAAGATCTCGTCTATGGCTACACCTTC. It is translated as CASSQDLVYGYTF.

The chain recombines TRBV5-1 with TRBJ1-6, with D unresolved. The ends were cut back, 0 bases at V and 7 bases at J, with 8 bases in the middle. Germline CDR1 reads SGHRS; CDR2 reads YFSETQ. This CDR3 region has 14 residues. The CDR3 sequence is CASSLAEGNSPLHF. The CDR3 DNA follows: TGCGCCAGCAGCTTGGCCGAGGGAAATTCACCCCTCCACTTT.

This chain connects TRBV3-1 (or the pseudogene TRBV3-2) to TRBJ2-7; TRBD1 matches 10 bases. The J segment lost 6 bases and the V segment lost 0 bases, leaving 5 bases of the junction unmatched. The CDR3 is 15 residues long. Germline lookup yields CDR1 LGHDT and CDR2 YNNKEL (reference sequence). The CDR3 reads CASSQDRQGAAEQYF. The CDR3 DNA reads as TGTGCCAGCAGCCAAGATCGACAGGGGGCGGCCGAGCAGTACTTC.

The J gene is TRBJ2-7, the V gene TRBV7-2, with D tentatively TRBD2 (6 bases). Trimming pared 1 base from V and 3 bases from J, leaving 10 bases between. Germline lookup yields CDR1 SGHTA and CDR2 FQGNSA. The CDR3 length is 14 residues. CDR3 sequence: CASSLVPGVYEQYF. The CDR3 coding sequence is TGTGCCAGCAGCTTAGTCCCGGGGGTCTACGAGCAGTACTTC.

Only a few counts were recorded for this clone. The V gene is TRBV6-5, the J gene TRBJ1-3; D might be TRBD1 (5 bases). Germline lookup yields CDR1 MNHEY and CDR2 SVGAGI. CDR3 size: 14 residues. Trimming stripped 6 bases from V and 4 bases from J, with 13 bases between. The CDR3, as DNA: TGTGCCAGCAGGTCCGGGGGTGGGGGAAACACCATATATTTT. Translating gives CASRSGGGGNTIYF.

The genes are TRBV19 and TRBJ1-5; 7 nucleotides align to TRBD1. Germline V gene sequence: CDR1 LNHDA, CDR2 SQIVND (reference sequence). The trim removed 4 bases at V and 2 bases at J, leaving 8 bases unmatched. This CDR3 comprises 16 residues. CDR3 nucleotide sequence: TGTGCCAGTAGTAGATACAGGGGCTCGGGCAATCAGCCCCAGCATTTT. It specifies CASSRYRGSGNQPQHF.

This rearrangement joins TRBV12-3 or TRBV12-4 to TRBJ1-1; unclear D gene. The V and J ends lost 3 bases and 2 bases respectively, with 7 bases between them. CDR3 length: 13 residues. Written as DNA, the CDR3 is TGTGCCAGCAGTTTTGACATCAACACTGAAGCTTTCTTT. It is translated as CASSFDINTEAFF.

This sequence joins TRBV5-4 and TRBJ1-2, with D possibly matching TRBD1 (6 bases). Trimming took 4 bases from V and 5 from J, leaving 12 bases between them. Germline assignment: CDR1 SGHNT and CDR2 YYREEE (reference sequence). The CDR3 contains 13 residues. CDR3 DNA sequence: TGTGCCAGCAGCCGGGGGGCAGGATATGGCTACACCTTC. It yields the protein CASSRGAGYGYTF. The full variable domain, rest sourced from reference TRBV5-4 and TRBJ1-2, is ETGVTQSPTHLIKTRGQQVTLRCSSQSGHNTVSWYQQALGQGPQFIFQYYREEENGRGNFPPRFSGLQFPNYSSELNVNALELDDSALYLCASSRGAGYGYTFGSGTRLTVV.

The chain recombines TRBV6-1 with TRBJ2-7; 11 bases line up with TRBD1. This CDR3 has 14 residues. V lost 3 bases to trimming and J lost 7 bases; unmatched junction nucleotides: 5. Germline lookup yields CDR1 MNHNS and CDR2 SASEGT. CDR3 DNA: TGTGCCAGCAGTGAGGACAGGGGGCGACGGGAGCAGTACTTC. Amino acid sequence: CASSEDRGRREQYF.

This sequence joins TRBV7-2 and TRBJ1-2; 7 bases line up with TRBD1. Germline V gives CDR1 SGHTA, CDR2 FQGNSA. The V segment lost 8 bases and the J segment 7 bases; nucleotides outside the gene matches: 16. The CDR3 totals 15 residues. For the CDR3, the DNA is TGTGCCAGCCGGGGACAGCTTTCATTCTCAGGTGGCTACACCTTC. Translating it yields CASRGQLSFSGGYTF.

This clone was found once. V usage is TRBV3-1 (or the pseudogene TRBV3-2) and J usage is TRBJ2-7; 8 bases map to TRBD2. Germline trimming cut 1 base from V and 7 bases from J; bases unmatched to any gene: 9. Germline CDR1 LGHDT, CDR2 YNNKEL (reference sequence). The CDR3 sequence is 15 residues long. The CDR3 DNA reads as TGTGCCAGCAGCCAAGGGTTCCTAGCGGGTGGAGAGCAGTACTTC. It translates to CASSQGFLAGGEQYF.

The table lists this clone with a count of one. The chain carries TRBV5-1 and TRBJ1-2, with 7 bases identical to TRBD1. Trimming took 4 bases from V and 2 from J; bases not matched to a gene: 5. CDR1 is SGHRS, CDR2 YFSETQ, per germline. The CDR3 spans 14 residues. Here the CDR3 DNA reads TGCGCCAGCAGCATCCAGGGGGAAAACTATGGCTACACCTTC. Translation: CASSIQGENYGYTF.

This clone was recorded once. The V gene is TRBV7-8, the J gene TRBJ2-7; D is perhaps TRBD2 (5 bases). CDR1 is SGHVS and CDR2 is FQNEAQ in the germline V gene. This CDR3 contains 12 residues. V lost 5 bases and J lost 6, with 11 bases in between. CDR3 DNA: TGTGCCAGCAGCGCCCTCGGGGTCGAGCAGTACTTC. Its translation: CASSALGVEQYF. Full variable domain (missing parts from reference TRBV7-8 and TRBJ2-7): GAGVSQSPRYKVAKRGQDVALRCDPISGHVSLFWYQQALGQGPEFLTYFQNEAQLDKSGLPSDRFFAERPEGSVSTLKIQRTQQEDSAVYLCASSALGVEQYFGPGTRLTVT.

CDR3 amino acids: CASTHRERNEQYF. CDR3 bases: TGTGCCAGCACACACCGGGAGCGCAACGAGCAGTACTTC. The J gene is TRBJ2-7, the V gene TRBV7-9; TRBD2 is a possible D gene (6 bases). The germline CDR1 and CDR2 sequences are SEHNR and FQNEAQ (reference sequence). Trimming took 7 bases from V and 5 from J, leaving 15 bases between them. CDR3 length equals 13 residues.

The chain links TRBV29-1 to TRBJ2-2, with 7 positions matching TRBD1. Germline loops: CDR1 SQVTM, CDR2 ANQGSEA. V shed 2 bases, J shed 6 bases, and the junction held 3 bases outside the gene matches. This CDR3 is built from 13 residues. CDR3 DNA sequence: TGCAGCGTTGAAAAGGGGGCGCCCGGGGAGCTGTTTTTT. This encodes CSVEKGAPGELFF.

The V and J genes are TRBV24-1 and TRBJ2-7; 9 nucleotides agree with TRBD1. Germline V gene lookup returns CDR1 KGHDR and CDR2 SFDVKD. CDR3 length: 13 amino acids. The junction had 6 bases not matched to a gene; V was cut back by 3 bases and J by 10 bases. CDR3 sequence (DNA): TGTGCCACCAGTGATAACAGGGGGCGTCCCCAGTACTTC. This encodes CATSDNRGRPQYF.

This clone was detected only a few times. The chain is built from TRBV24-1 and TRBJ2-7, with D perhaps matching TRBD1 (5 bases). Deletions cut 6 bases from V and 2 bases from J, with 10 bases between. This CDR3 region has 13 residues. Per germline, CDR1 KGHDR and CDR2 SFDVKD. CDR3 region: CATSRGDTYEQYF. The CDR3 nucleotides are TGTGCCACCAGTAGGGGCGATACCTACGAGCAGTACTTC.

The chain joins TRBV4-1 to TRBJ2-7; the match to TRBD1 covers 7 bases. CDR3 length: 15 residues. V lost 1 base to trimming and J lost 2 bases; unmatched junction nucleotides: 5. Germline CDR1 is MGHRA and CDR2 is YSYEKL. The CDR3: CASSQGQGLTYEQYF. The CDR3 DNA reads TGCGCCAGCAGCCAAGGACAGGGCCTCACCTACGAGCAGTACTTC.

The genes are TRBV3-1 (or the pseudogene TRBV3-2) and TRBJ1-4; possible D gene TRBD1, 5 bases. Per the germline V gene, CDR1 is LGHDT and CDR2 is YNNKEL (reference sequence). V was clipped by 1 base and J by 10 bases, with 7 bases between them. The CDR3 consists of 12 residues. The CDR3 is CASSQGGGKLFF. The DNA of the CDR3 is TGTGCCAGCAGCCAAGGCGGGGGAAAACTGTTTTTT.

This chain joins TRBV11-2 and TRBJ2-7, with 9 bases identical to TRBD1. The CDR3 covers 16 residues. V lost 6 bases, J lost 6 bases, and 15 bases stayed unmatched. Germline V CDR1 and CDR2: SGHAT, FQNNGV. The CDR3 DNA sequence: TGTGCCAGCAGTCAAATGTCCGGGACAGGGACGGGCGAGCAGTACTTC. It encodes CASSQMSGTGTGEQYF.

The chain's CDR3 is CASSETVTYEQYF. CDR3 bases: TGTGCCAGCAGTGAGACAGTAACCTACGAGCAGTACTTC. The chain links TRBV6-2 or TRBV6-3 to TRBJ2-7; possible D gene TRBD1, 5 bases. Trimming removed 5 bases at V and 2 bases at J, with 10 bases between. CDR1 is MNHEY, CDR2 SVGEGT, per germline. The CDR3 covers 13 residues.

This sequence joins TRBV19 and TRBJ1-4; tentatively, D is TRBD1 (6 bases). The germline gives CDR1 LNHDA, CDR2 SQIVND (reference sequence). Trimming shortened V by 4 bases and J by 6 bases, and 12 bases separated the two germline ends. The CDR3 has 14 amino acids. The CDR3 reads CASSTTGHYEKLFF. The CDR3 DNA reads as TGTGCCAGTAGTACGACAGGACATTATGAAAAACTGTTTTTT. The entire variable domain, with the rest obtained from reference TRBV19 and TRBJ1-4, is as follows: DGGITQSPKYLFRKEGQNVTLSCEQNLNHDAMYWYRQDPGQGLRLIYYSQIVNDFQKGDIAEGYSVSREKKESFPLTVTSAQKNPTAFYLCASSTTGHYEKLFFGSGTQLSVL.

The chain is built from TRBV7-9 and TRBJ2-2; D remains ambiguous. Germline V gene lookup returns CDR1 SEHNR and CDR2 FQNEAQ (reference sequence). The CDR3 sequence is 16 residues long. V was shortened by 2 bases and J by 0 bases, with 10 bases between the two germline ends. CDR3 coding DNA: TGTGCCAGCAGCTTATTTTCCCGTCCGAACACCGGGGAGCTGTTTTTT. Its protein is CASSLFSRPNTGELFF.